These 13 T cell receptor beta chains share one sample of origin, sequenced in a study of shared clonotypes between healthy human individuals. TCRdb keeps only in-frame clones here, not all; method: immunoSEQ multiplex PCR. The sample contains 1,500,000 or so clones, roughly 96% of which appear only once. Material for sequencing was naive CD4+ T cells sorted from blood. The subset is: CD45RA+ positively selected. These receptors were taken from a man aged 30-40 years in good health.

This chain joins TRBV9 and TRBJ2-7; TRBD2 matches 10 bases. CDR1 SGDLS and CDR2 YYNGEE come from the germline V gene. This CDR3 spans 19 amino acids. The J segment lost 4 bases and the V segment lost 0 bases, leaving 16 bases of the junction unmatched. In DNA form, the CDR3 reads TGTGCCAGCAGCGTAGATGGACGGCTAGCGGGAGAATTTGGGTACGAGCAGTACTTC. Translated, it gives CASSVDGRLAGEFGYEQYF.

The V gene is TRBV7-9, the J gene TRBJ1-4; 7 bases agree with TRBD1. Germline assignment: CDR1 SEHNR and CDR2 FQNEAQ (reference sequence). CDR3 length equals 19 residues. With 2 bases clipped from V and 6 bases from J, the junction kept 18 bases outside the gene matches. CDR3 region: CASSLIWTGQGSGDEKLFF. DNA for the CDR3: TGTGCCAGCAGCTTAATTTGGACAGGCCAGGGATCAGGTGATGAAAAACTGTTTTTT.

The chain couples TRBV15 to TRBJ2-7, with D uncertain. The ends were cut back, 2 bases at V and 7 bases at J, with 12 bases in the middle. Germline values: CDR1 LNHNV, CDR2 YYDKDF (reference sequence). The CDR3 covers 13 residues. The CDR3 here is CATSRLGSREQYF. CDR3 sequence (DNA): TGTGCCACCAGCAGACTAGGGTCGCGGGAGCAGTACTTC.

CDR3 sequence reads: CASSLLISPGIQYF. In DNA, the CDR3 is TGTGCCAGCAGCTTGCTTATCTCCCCGGGCATTCAGTACTTC. The V and J genes are TRBV5-5 and TRBJ2-4, with no clear D. This CDR3 is built from 14 residues. Germline CDR1 SGHKS, CDR2 YYEKEE (reference sequence). With 1 base removed from V and 9 bases from J, the gap between germline ends came to 14 bases.

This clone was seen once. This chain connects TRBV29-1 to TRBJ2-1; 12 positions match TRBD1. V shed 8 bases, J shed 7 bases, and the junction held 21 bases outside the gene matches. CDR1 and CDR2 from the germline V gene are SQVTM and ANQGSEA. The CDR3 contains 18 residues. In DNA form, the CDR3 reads TGCAGCCTCATCACCGGGACAGGGGGCGCGAAAATACGGAATGAGCAGTTCTTC. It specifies CSLITGTGGAKIRNEQFF.

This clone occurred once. The CDR3 sequence is CASSELQPEISPLHF. The CDR3 coding sequence is TGTGCCAGCAGTGAGTTACAACCGGAGATTTCACCCCTCCACTTT. This rearrangement joins TRBV2 to TRBJ1-6; no firm D call. Germline V CDR1 and CDR2: SNHLY, FYNNEI. This CDR3 comprises 15 residues. Trimming took off 3 bases at V and 9 bases at J, with 15 bases between the two ends.

CDR3 amino acids: CASRASNEQFF. In DNA, the CDR3 is TGTGCCAGCAGAGCTAGCAATGAGCAGTTCTTC. The rearrangement links TRBV6-5 to TRBJ2-1; the D is unclear. The V end lost 6 bases, the J end lost 6 bases, and 6 bases lay between the germline ends. The CDR3 covers 11 residues. Per the germline V gene, CDR1 is MNHEY and CDR2 is SVGAGI.

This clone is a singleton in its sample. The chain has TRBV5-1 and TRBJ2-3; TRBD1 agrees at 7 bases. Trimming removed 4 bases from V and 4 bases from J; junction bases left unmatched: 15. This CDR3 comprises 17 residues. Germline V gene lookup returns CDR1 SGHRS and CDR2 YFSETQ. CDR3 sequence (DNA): TGCGCCAGCAGCATGCGGACAGGCAGCCACACGGCAGATACGCAGTATTTT. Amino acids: CASSMRTGSHTADTQYF.

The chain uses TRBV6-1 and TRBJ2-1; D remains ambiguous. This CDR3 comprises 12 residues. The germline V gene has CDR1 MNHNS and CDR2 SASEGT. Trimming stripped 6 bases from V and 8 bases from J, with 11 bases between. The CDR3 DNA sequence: TGTGCCAGCAGCCTTCTTAGGGATGAGCAGTTCTTC. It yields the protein CASSLLRDEQFF.

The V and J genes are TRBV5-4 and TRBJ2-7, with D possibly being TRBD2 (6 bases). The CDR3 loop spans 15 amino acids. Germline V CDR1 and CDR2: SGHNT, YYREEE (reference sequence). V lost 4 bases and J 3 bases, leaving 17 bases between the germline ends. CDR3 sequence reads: CASSQPGGIDYEQYF. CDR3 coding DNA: TGTGCCAGCAGCCAACCTGGAGGGATAGACTACGAGCAGTACTTC.

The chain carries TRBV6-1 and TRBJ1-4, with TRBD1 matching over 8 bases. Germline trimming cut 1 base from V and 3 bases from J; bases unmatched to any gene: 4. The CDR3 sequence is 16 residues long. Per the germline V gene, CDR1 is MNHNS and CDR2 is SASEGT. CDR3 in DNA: TGTGCCAGCAGTGAAGGACAGGGGATAGCTAATGAAAAACTGTTTTTT. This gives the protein CASSEGQGIANEKLFF.

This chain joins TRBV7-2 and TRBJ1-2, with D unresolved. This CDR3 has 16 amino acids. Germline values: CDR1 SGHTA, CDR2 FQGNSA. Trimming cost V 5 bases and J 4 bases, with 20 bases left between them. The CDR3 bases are TGTGCCAGCAGCCCCGCCCGACGGGTGCTCGCCTATGGCTACACCTTC. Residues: CASSPARRVLAYGYTF.

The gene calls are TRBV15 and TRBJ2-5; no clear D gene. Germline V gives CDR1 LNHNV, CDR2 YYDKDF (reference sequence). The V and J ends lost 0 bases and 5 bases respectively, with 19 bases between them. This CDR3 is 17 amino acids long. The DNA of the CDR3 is TGTGCCACCAGCAGAGACGCCATTGTCTTAGGGCGGGAGACCCAGTACTTC. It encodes CATSRDAIVLGRETQYF. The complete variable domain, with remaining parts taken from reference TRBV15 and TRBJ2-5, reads DAMVIQNPRYQVTQFGKPVTLSCSQTLNHNVMYWYQQKSSQAPKLLFHYYDKDFNNEADTPDNFQSRRPNTSFCFLDIRSPGLGDTAMYLCATSRDAIVLGRETQYFGPGTRLLVL.